This is a list of T cell receptor beta chains from one sample in a study of blood T cell repertoires in COVID-19. Data came from immunoSEQ multiplex PCR; TCRdb stores just in-frame clones and leaves some out. This table has approximately 190,000 clones, approximately 81% appearing once. Sequenced material: peripheral blood. These receptors originate from a human donor in a cohort sampled during active COVID-19. Each CDR3 is given with its conserved first and last residue. A D gene is named only where the DNA matches it firmly. Size is stated for part of the rows, as once, few or many counts, or as a class when the clone is expanded.

CDR3nt | CDR3aa | abundance | d_gene | j_gene | v_gene
TGTGCCAGCAGTAACGTAGCGGGAGTTAATAATGAGCAGTTCTTC | CASSNVAGVNNEQFF | - | TRBD2 | TRBJ2-1 | TRBV6-4
TGTGCCAGCAGCAGGGGGCGAGGCACCGGGGAGCTGTTTTTT | CASSRGRGTGELFF | - | TRBD1 | TRBJ2-2 | TRBV6-4
TGTGCCAGCAGCTTAGCGCGGGGGAGCTCCTACAATGAGCAGTTCTTC | CASSLARGSSYNEQFF | - | TRBD2 | TRBJ2-1 | TRBV7-9
TGTGCCAGCAGCTTACCGGTATCCGTCCTATATAATTCACCCCTCCACTTT | CASSLPVSVLYNSPLHF | - | - | TRBJ1-6 | TRBV11-2
TGTGCCAGCAGTCTGAACATTCTTATTGGCTACACCTTC | CASSLNILIGYTF | - | - | TRBJ1-2 | TRBV2
TGCGCCAGCAGCTTGACGGCAGGGGAAAACATTCAGTACTTC | CASSLTAGENIQYF | - | - | TRBJ2-4 | TRBV5-1
TGTGCCAGCTCAGCTGCGGTTCATGAGCAGTTCTTC | CASSAAVHEQFF | - | - | TRBJ2-1 | TRBV18
TGTGCCAGCAGGGGACTAGCGGGGGCCACCGGGGAGCTGTTTTTT | CASRGLAGATGELFF | - | TRBD2 | TRBJ2-2 | TRBV2
TGTGCCACCAGCAGAGGACTGGAAGAGACCCAGTACTTC | CATSRGLEETQYF | once | - | TRBJ2-5 | TRBV15
TGTGCCAGCAGCCACAGCGGGGGAACCTACAATGAGCAGTTCTTC | CASSHSGGTYNEQFF | - | TRBD2 | TRBJ2-1 | TRBV6-6